This T cell receptor beta chain was identified in a study of blood T cell repertoires in COVID-19. Study context: T cells, B-cell-depleted T cells, or PBMCs provided the cDNA or gDNA that served as material.

Looked up from germline, CDR1 is SGHDT and CDR2 is YYEEEE. This CDR3 contains 15 residues. V lost 0 bases, J lost 9 bases, and 13 bases lay in between. Original methodology: The authors estimated nucleated cell counts from reference gene primer amplification. The assay was immunoSEQ multiplex PCR, and TCRdb's table has in-frame clones only and misses some. The V and J calls and the clone size are those of that table, but D and trimming were determined from the DNA. The sample lists over 250,000 clones; around 90% were seen once. The clonotype comes from a man aged 50 to 60 with acute or convalescent COVID-19. This chain joins TRBV5-6 and TRBJ1-6; D unresolved. The sample consisted of peripheral blood. The CDR3 bases are TGTGCCAGCAGCTTGGCTAGCCCACCTGGTTCACCCCTCCACTTT. Translating it yields CASSLASPPGSPLHF. Filled out from reference TRBV5-6 and TRBJ1-6, the complete variable domain reads DAGVTQSPTHLIKTRGQQVTLRCSPKSGHDTVSWYQQALGQGPQFIFQYYEEEERQRGNFPDRFSGHQFPNYSSELNVNALLLGDSALYLCASSLASPPGSPLHFGNGTRLTVT.